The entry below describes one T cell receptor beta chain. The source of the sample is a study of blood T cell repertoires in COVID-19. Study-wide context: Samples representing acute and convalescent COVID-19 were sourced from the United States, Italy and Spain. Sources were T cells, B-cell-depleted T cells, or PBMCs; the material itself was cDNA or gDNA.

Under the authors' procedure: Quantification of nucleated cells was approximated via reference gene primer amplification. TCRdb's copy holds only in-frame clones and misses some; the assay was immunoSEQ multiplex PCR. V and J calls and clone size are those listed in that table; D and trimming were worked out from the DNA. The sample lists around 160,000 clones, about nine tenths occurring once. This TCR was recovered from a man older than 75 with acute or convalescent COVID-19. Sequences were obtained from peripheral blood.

The CDR3 here is CASSLSGGHEQFF. Here the CDR3 DNA reads TGTGCCAGCAGCTTATCCGGGGGGCATGAGCAGTTCTTC. V usage is TRBV11-2 and J usage is TRBJ2-1, with D possibly TRBD2 on 7 matching bases. V lost 2 bases and J lost 8, with 10 bases in between. Germline V gene data show CDR1 as SGHAT and CDR2 as FQNNGV. This CDR3 is built from 13 residues.